The clone carrying this TCR beta chain was observed a handful of times. Antigen: not known. All of the isolated RNA was reverse transcribed, so expressed TCRB transcripts were sequenced. Assay: immunoSEQ multiplex PCR; the TCRdb copy retains only in-frame clones and omits some. The table lists around 500,000 clones, more than 9.5% of them singletons. A sort by CD45RO/CCR7/CD25/CD127/CD95/CD27 yielded CD4+ naive, central memory, regulatory and stem cell-like memory cells. The CDR3 is 12 amino acids. V gave up 5 bases and J gave up 0 bases, with 3 bases separating them. From germline, CDR1 is SGDLS and CDR2 YYNGEE. The source of the sample is a study of beta chain features in type 1 diabetes. On the study more broadly: The samples had around 98 million sorted cells examined in all. Study-wide results and limits: Cells that show high TCR expression could be over-represented by cDNA sequencing.

The chain links TRBV9 to TRBJ2-1; D call uncertain. This receptor was obtained from a woman younger than 30 in good health. Sequencing was performed on naive CD4+ T cells from blood. The CDR3 is CASRNSYNEQFF. CDR3 bases: TGTGCCAGCAGGAACTCCTACAATGAGCAGTTCTTC.